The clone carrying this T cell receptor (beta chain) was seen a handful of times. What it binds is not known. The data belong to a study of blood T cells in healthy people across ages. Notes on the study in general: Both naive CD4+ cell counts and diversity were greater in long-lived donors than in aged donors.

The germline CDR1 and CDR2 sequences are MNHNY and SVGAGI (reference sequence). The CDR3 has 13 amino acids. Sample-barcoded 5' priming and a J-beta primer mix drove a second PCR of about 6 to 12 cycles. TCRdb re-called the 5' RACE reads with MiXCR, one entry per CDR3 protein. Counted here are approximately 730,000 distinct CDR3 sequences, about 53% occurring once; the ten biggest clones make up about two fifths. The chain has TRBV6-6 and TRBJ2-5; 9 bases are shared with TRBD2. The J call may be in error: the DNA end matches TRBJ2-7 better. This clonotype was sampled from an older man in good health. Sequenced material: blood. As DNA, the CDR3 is TGTGCCAGCAACCCTAGCGGGGCCTACGAGCAGTACTTC. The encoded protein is CASNPSGAYEQYF.